The rows below give T cell receptor beta chains drawn from one sample of a study of cytomegalovirus exposure and HLA in healthy donors. Using immunoSEQ multiplex PCR, the repertoire was profiled, and TCRdb retains in-frame clones only, with some absent. Here the sample spans 90,000 to 100,000 clones, 82% being singletons. The sequenced material came from PBMCs. Receptor source: a man aged 45-65 years in good health and CMV-seronegative. The CDR3 runs from the conserved cysteine through the conserved F or W. The D gene is left open where the match is weak. Size is stated for part of the rows, as once, few or many counts, or as a class when the clone is expanded.

j_call d_call v_call clone_size cdr3_aa cdr3_nt
TRBJ1-1 - TRBV7-9 - CSSSPHKGVPTEAFF TGTTCCAGCAGCCCCCACAAAGGGGTACCAACTGAAGCTTTCTTT
TRBJ2-7 - TRBV1 few CTSSQSGQGESGSYEQYF TGCACCAGCAGCCAATCCGGACAGGGGGAAAGCGGCTCCTACGAGCAGTACTTC
TRBJ2-1 - TRBV21-1 - CASSKEVRASGRPHNEQFF TGTGCCAGCAGCAAAGAGGTTAGGGCTAGCGGGAGGCCGCACAATGAGCAGTTCTTC
TRBJ2-7 TRBD1 TRBV28 - CASSGMIGTGGSYEQYF TGTGCCAGCAGTGGGATGATAGGGACAGGGGGCTCCTACGAGCAGTACTTC
TRBJ1-3 - TRBV21-1 - CASSSGQISGNTIYF TGTGCCAGCAGCTCTGGACAAATCTCTGGAAACACCATATATTTT
TRBJ2-1 TRBD2 TRBV6-4 few CASSDRGLAGGSSYNEQFF TGTGCCAGCAGTGATAGGGGACTAGCGGGAGGGAGCTCCTACAATGAGCAGTTCTTC
TRBJ2-5 - TRBV29-1 - CSVDGGARETQYF TGCAGCGTTGACGGAGGCGCTAGGGAGACCCAGTACTTC
TRBJ2-1 TRBD2 TRBV11-2 few CASSLFTAGNTQFF TGTGCCAGCAGCTTATTTACAGCGGGGAACACGCAGTTCTTC
TRBJ1-2 - TRBV6-5 - CASSSPTVANYGYTF TGTGCCAGCAGTTCCCCCACGGTAGCTAACTATGGCTACACCTTC
TRBJ2-5 TRBD2 TRBV4-1 - CASSQTPGGDQETQYF TGCGCCAGCAGCCAAACTCCGGGGGGGGATCAAGAGACCCAGTACTTC
TRBJ2-7 TRBD2 TRBV5-6 - CASSFTSGFSYEQYF TGTGCCAGCAGCTTTACTAGCGGATTCTCCTACGAGCAGTACTTC
TRBJ2-5 TRBD2 TRBV7-2 once CASSASGGRETQYF TGTGCCAGCAGTGCCTCGGGGGGACGCGAGACCCAGTACTTC
TRBJ2-1 - TRBV15 - CATSREGEKYNEQFF TGTGCCACCAGCAGAGAAGGAGAAAAATACAATGAGCAGTTCTTC
TRBJ1-3 - TRBV9 once CASSASAGSGNTIYF TGTGCCAGCAGCGCCTCTGCAGGGTCTGGAAACACCATATATTTT
TRBJ2-7 - TRBV6-5 - CASSYSGRREQYF TGTGCCAGCAGTTACTCAGGGAGGCGCGAGCAGTACTTC
TRBJ2-5 TRBD2 TRBV9 - CASSVTSGSETQYF TGTGCCAGCAGCGTGACTAGCGGGAGTGAGACCCAGTACTTC
TRBJ2-5 TRBD2 TRBV18 - CASSKRLAGGGRETQYF TGTGCCAGCTCCAAGCGGCTAGCGGGAGGAGGGCGAGAGACCCAGTACTTC
TRBJ2-1 - TRBV29-1 - CSVEGALGHNEQFF TGCAGCGTTGAAGGGGCACTGGGGCACAATGAGCAGTTCTTC
TRBJ2-1 TRBD2 TRBV12-5 once CASVGGIRTNEQFF TGTGCTAGTGTGGGGGGGATTAGGACCAATGAGCAGTTCTTC
TRBJ2-3 TRBD2 TRBV6-5 - CASSRRWGGADTQYF TGTGCCAGCAGCCGGAGGTGGGGGGGGGCAGATACGCAGTATTTT
TRBJ2-1 TRBD1 TRBV15 - CATSRTPTGNNEQFF TGTGCCACCAGCAGAACCCCGACAGGGAACAATGAGCAGTTCTTC
TRBJ1-1 - TRBV6-6 few CASSPSSTEAFF TGTGCCAGCAGCCCTAGTAGCACTGAAGCTTTCTTT
TRBJ1-1 - TRBV28 - CASRKGLMNTEAFF TGTGCCAGCAGGAAGGGACTGATGAACACTGAAGCTTTCTTT
TRBJ2-5 - TRBV10-3 - CAIKGGGETQYF TGTGCCATCAAAGGGGGGGGAGAGACCCAGTACTTC
TRBJ2-1 TRBD1 TRBV5-1 - CASSLSDRGRGSEQFF TGCGCCAGCAGCTTATCAGACAGGGGAAGGGGCAGTGAGCAGTTCTTC
TRBJ1-1 TRBD1 TRBV29-1 - CSVAGQGYMNTEAFF TGCAGCGTAGCGGGACAGGGTTACATGAACACTGAAGCTTTCTTT
TRBJ2-1 TRBD2 TRBV11-3 once CASSLSGTSNEQFF TGTGCCAGCAGCTTATCTGGGACTAGCAATGAGCAGTTCTTC
TRBJ2-6 - TRBV10-3 - CAISVSQGTNSGANVLTF TGTGCCATCAGTGTTAGCCAGGGGACTAATTCTGGGGCCAACGTCCTGACTTTC
TRBJ2-1 TRBD1 TRBV2 few CACGQGENEQFF TGTGCCTGCGGACAGGGGGAGAATGAGCAGTTCTTC
TRBJ2-7 TRBD2 TRBV7-8 - CASSFTSESYEQYF TGTGCCAGCAGCTTCACTAGCGAGTCCTACGAGCAGTACTTC
TRBJ2-7 TRBD1 TRBV28 - CASSRTGQVNEQYF TGTGCCAGCAGCAGGACGGGACAGGTTAACGAGCAGTACTTC
TRBJ2-1 - TRBV19 - CASSIVPSAYLNEQFF TGTGCCAGTAGTATAGTACCTAGCGCCTACCTTAATGAGCAGTTCTTC
TRBJ2-1 TRBD2 TRBV19 once CASRTAGTSGRSEQFF TGTGCCAGTAGAACCGCCGGGACTAGCGGGAGAAGTGAGCAGTTCTTC
TRBJ2-1 TRBD2 TRBV7-9 - CASSLEFGGGSYNEQFF TGTGCCAGCAGCTTAGAGTTCGGGGGAGGGTCCTACAATGAGCAGTTCTTC
TRBJ1-2 TRBD1 TRBV28 - CASSLSPGGEMKDGYTF TGTGCCAGCAGTTTATCGCCAGGGGGCGAGATGAAGGATGGCTACACCTTC
TRBJ2-3 - TRBV19 - CASSLRGSTDTQYF TGTGCCAGTAGCCTCCGCGGGAGCACAGATACGCAGTATTTT
TRBJ2-7 - TRBV9 - CASSVAPVAGTYEQYF TGTGCCAGCAGCGTAGCCCCAGTAGCTGGAACTTACGAGCAGTACTTC
TRBJ2-7 - TRBV19 - CASSPGTGLGYEQYF TGTGCCAGTAGCCCCGGAACAGGGCTCGGCTACGAGCAGTACTTC
TRBJ1-2 TRBD1 TRBV30 - CAWREGQGRYGYTF TGTGCCTGGAGGGAGGGACAGGGCCGTTATGGCTACACCTTC
TRBJ2-7 - TRBV10-2 - CASSERLATNPYEQYF TGCGCCAGCAGTGAGAGGCTAGCTACCAACCCCTACGAGCAGTACTTC
TRBJ2-5 - TRBV6-1 - CASGDGRGSRGAQYF TGTGCCAGCGGAGACGGCAGGGGTAGCCGGGGGGCCCAGTACTTC
TRBJ2-7 - TRBV6-1 - CASRRGSGYEQYF TGTGCCAGCAGAAGGGGTAGCGGCTACGAGCAGTACTTC
TRBJ1-2 - TRBV28 - CASRKGNGYTF TGTGCCAGCAGGAAGGGGAATGGCTACACCTTC
TRBJ2-5 TRBD1 TRBV28 once CASSRLGQGDETQYF TGTGCCAGCAGCCGCCTGGGACAGGGGGACGAGACCCAGTACTTC
TRBJ2-2 - TRBV30 - CAWSVQTGRLFF TGTGCCTGGAGTGTACAGACAGGGAGGTTGTTTTTT
TRBJ1-1 - TRBV7-9 - CASSPDQGLWAFF TGTGCCAGCAGCCCGGACCAGGGCCTCTGGGCTTTCTTT
TRBJ2-3 TRBD2 TRBV7-2 - CASSTSGGRARDTQYF TGTGCCAGCAGCACCAGTGGCGGGAGGGCTCGAGATACGCAGTATTTT
TRBJ2-1 - TRBV7-2 - CASSPLGGSSYNEQFF TGTGCCAGCAGCCCACTGGGGGGTAGCTCCTACAATGAGCAGTTCTTC
TRBJ1-4 TRBD1 TRBV6-1 - CASSEGQGAFEKLFF TGTGCCAGCAGTGAAGGACAGGGGGCGTTTGAAAAACTGTTTTTT
TRBJ1-4 TRBD1 TRBV10-3 few CAIRGTAEKLFF TGTGCCATCAGGGGGACAGCCGAAAAACTGTTTTTT
TRBJ2-3 - TRBV6-6 - CASSLLGGAGTDTQYF TGTGCCAGCAGCCTCCTGGGCGGGGCTGGAACAGATACGCAGTATTTT
TRBJ2-3 - TRBV2 - CASSEYSASSTDTQYF TGTGCCAGCAGTGAGTACTCCGCCTCTAGCACAGATACGCAGTATTTT
TRBJ1-1 TRBD1 TRBV7-2 - CASSRDRGQTEAFF TGTGCCAGCAGCCGGGACAGGGGGCAAACTGAAGCTTTCTTT